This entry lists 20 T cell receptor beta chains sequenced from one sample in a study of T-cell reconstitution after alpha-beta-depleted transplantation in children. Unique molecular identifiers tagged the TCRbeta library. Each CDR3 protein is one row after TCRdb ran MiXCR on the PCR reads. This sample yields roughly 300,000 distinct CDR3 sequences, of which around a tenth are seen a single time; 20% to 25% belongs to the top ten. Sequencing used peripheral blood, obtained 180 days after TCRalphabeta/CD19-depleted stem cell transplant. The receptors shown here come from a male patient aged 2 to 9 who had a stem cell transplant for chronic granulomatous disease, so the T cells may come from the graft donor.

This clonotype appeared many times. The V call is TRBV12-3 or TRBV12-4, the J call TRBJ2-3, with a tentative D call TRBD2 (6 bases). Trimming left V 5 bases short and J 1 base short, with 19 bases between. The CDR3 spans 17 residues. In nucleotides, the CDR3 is TGTGCCAGCAGTCCCGCGGATCCGGGGGACCGCACAGATACGCAGTATTTT. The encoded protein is CASSPADPGDRTDTQYF.

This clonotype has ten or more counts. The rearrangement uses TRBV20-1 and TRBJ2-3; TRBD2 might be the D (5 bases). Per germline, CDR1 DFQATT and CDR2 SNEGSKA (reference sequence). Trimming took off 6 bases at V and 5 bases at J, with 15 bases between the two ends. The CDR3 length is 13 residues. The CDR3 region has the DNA TGCAGTGCGTTGTCGACCGAGGGAGATACGCAGTATTTT. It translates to CSALSTEGDTQYF.

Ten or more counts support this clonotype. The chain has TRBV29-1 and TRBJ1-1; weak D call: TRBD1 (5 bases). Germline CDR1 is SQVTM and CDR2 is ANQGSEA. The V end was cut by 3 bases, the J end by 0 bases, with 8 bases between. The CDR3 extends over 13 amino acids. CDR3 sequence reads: CSVESGVNTEAFF. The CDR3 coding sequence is TGCAGCGTTGAGTCGGGGGTGAACACTGAAGCTTTCTTT.

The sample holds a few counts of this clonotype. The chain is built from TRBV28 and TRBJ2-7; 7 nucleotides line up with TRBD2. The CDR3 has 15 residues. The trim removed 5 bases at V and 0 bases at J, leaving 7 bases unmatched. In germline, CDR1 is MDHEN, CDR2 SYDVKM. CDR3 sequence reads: CASSPVAGSSYEQYF. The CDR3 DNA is TGTGCCAGCAGTCCGGTAGCGGGTAGCTCCTACGAGCAGTACTTC.

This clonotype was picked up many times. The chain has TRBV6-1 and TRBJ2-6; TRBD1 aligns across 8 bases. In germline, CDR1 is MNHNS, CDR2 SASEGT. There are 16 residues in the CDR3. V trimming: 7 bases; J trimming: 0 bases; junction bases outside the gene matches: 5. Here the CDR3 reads CASTGQGGSGANVLTF. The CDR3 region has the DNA TGTGCCAGCACCGGACAGGGCGGCTCTGGGGCCAACGTCCTGACTTTC.

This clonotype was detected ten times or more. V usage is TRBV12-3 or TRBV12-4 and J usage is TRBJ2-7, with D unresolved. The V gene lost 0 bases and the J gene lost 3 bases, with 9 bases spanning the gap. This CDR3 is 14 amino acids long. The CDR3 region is CASSLAAGVYEQYF. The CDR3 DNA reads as TGTGCCAGCAGTTTAGCGGCAGGAGTCTACGAGCAGTACTTC.

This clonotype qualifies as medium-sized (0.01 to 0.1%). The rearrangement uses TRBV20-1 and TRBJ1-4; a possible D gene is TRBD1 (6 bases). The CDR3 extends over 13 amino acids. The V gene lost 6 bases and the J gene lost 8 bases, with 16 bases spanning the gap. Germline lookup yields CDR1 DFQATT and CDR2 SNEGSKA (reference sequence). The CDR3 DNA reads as TGCAGTGCGAGGGACATGGAGGACGAAAAACTGTTTTTT. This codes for CSARDMEDEKLFF.

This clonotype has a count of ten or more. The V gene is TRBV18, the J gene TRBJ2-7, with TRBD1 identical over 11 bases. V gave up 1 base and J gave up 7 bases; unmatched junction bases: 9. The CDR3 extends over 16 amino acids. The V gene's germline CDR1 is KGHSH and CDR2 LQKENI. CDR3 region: CASSPLSGTGGWEQYF. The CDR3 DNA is TGTGCCAGCTCACCACTTTCCGGGACAGGGGGATGGGAGCAGTACTTC.

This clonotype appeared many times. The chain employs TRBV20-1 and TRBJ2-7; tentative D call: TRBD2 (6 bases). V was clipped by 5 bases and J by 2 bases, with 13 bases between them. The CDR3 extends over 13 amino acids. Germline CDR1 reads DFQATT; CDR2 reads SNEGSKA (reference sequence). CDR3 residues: CSARRESPYEQYF. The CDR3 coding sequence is TGCAGTGCTCGTCGGGAGTCTCCCTACGAGCAGTACTTC.

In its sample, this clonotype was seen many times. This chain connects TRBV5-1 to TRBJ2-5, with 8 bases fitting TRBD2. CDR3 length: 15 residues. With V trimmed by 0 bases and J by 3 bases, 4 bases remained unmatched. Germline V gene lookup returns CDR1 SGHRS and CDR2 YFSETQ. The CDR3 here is CASSLGAGGKETQYF. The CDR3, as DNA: TGCGCCAGCAGCTTGGGGGCGGGAGGTAAAGAGACCCAGTACTTC.

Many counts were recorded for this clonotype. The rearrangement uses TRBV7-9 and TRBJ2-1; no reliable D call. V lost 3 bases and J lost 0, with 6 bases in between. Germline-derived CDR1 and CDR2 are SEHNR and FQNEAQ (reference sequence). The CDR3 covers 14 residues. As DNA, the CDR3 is TGTGCCAGCAGCTTTCATAGCTCCTACAATGAGCAGTTCTTC. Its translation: CASSFHSSYNEQFF.

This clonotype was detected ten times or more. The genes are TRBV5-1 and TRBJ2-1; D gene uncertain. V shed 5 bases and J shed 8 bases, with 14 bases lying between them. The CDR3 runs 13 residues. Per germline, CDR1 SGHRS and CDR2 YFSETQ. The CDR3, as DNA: TGCGCCAGCAGTCCCGACGAGCTCTATGAGCAGTTCTTC. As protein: CASSPDELYEQFF.

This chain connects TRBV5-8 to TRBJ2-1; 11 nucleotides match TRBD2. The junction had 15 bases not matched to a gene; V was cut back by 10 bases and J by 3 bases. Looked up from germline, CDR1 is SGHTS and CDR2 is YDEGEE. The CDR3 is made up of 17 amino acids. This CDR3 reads CAFRGASGGPLYNEQFF. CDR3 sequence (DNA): TGTGCCTTCAGGGGGGCTAGCGGGGGGCCCCTCTACAATGAGCAGTTCTTC.

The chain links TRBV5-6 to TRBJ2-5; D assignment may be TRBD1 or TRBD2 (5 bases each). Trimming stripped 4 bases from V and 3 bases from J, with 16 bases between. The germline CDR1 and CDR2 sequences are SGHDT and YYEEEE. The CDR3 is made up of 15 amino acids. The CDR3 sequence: CASSGTGRGEETQYF. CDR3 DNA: TGTGCCAGCAGCGGAACGGGACGGGGCGAAGAGACCCAGTACTTC.

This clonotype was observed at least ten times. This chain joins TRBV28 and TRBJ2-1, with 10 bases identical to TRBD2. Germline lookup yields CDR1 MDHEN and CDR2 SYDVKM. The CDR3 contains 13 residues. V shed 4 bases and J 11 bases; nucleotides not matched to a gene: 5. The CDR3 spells CASSYTSGNQQFF. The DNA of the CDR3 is TGTGCCAGCAGTTACACTAGCGGGAACCAGCAGTTCTTC.

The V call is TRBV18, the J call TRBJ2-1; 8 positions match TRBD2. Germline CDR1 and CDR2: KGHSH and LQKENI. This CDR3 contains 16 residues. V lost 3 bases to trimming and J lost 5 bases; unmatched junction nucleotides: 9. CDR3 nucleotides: TGTGCCAGCTCACCCCTAGCGGGTCGTACCGACAATGAGCAGTTCTTC. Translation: CASSPLAGRTDNEQFF. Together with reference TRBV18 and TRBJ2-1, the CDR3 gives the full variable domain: NAGVMQNPRHLVRRRGQEARLRCSPMKGHSHVYWYRQLPEEGLKFMVYLQKENIIDESGMPKERFSAEFPKEGPSILRIQQVVRGDSAAYFCASSPLAGRTDNEQFFGPGTRLTVL.

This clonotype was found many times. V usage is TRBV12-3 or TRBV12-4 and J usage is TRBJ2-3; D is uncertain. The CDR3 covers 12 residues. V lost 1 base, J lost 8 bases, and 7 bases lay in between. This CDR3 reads CASSLELTTQYF. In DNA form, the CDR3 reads TGTGCCAGCAGTTTAGAACTTACTACGCAGTATTTT.

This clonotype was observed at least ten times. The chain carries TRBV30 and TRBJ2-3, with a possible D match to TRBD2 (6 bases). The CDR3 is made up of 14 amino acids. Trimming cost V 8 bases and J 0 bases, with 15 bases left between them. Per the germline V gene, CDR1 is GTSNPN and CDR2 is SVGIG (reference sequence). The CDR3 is CARSRETSTDTQYF. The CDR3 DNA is TGTGCCCGCTCGCGGGAAACTAGCACAGATACGCAGTATTTT.

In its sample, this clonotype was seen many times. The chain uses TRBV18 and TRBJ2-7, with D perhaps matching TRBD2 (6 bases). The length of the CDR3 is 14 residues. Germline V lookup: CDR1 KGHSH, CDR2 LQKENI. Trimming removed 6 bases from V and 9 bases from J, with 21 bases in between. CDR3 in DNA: TGTGCCAGCTCGCGAGAAGGAGGGTATTCCGGGCAGTACTTC. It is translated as CASSREGGYSGQYF.

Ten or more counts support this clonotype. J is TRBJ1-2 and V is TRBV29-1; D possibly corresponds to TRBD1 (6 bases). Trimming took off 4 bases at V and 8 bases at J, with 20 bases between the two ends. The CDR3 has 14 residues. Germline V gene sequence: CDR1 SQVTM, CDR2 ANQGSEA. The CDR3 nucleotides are TGCAGCGTTGTAAGGGCAGGGGAAATGGGAGGCTACACCTTC. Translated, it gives CSVVRAGEMGGYTF.